This T cell receptor (beta chain) came from a study of graft-versus-host responses after intestinal transplantation. Study as a whole: Induction with anti-thymocyte globulin, then tacrolimus and steroids for three to four years, was given to all recipients.

Comments on this clone: Its antigen is undetermined.

Measured with immunoSEQ multiplex PCR; TCRdb has only the in-frame clones, and not every one. The repertoire holds some 39,000 clones, with approximately 96% as singletons. General study findings and limits: Early after transplant, HvG clones declined as circulating GvH clones peaked.

Sample: unstimulated CD8+ T cells sorted from spleen or lymph node cells, taken before transplant. The sequence came from a human donor who was the organ donor for an intestinal transplant.

CDR3 in amino acids: CASSLAGGIYNEQFF. CDR3 in DNA: TGCGCCAGCAGTCTAGCGGGGGGAATTTACAATGAGCAGTTCTTC. V usage is TRBV5-1 and J usage is TRBJ2-1, with 11 nucleotides matching TRBD2. CDR1 and CDR2 from the germline V gene are SGHRS and YFSETQ. The CDR3 has 15 amino acids. The J segment lost 4 bases and the V segment lost 5 bases, leaving 5 bases of the junction unmatched.